A single sample is the source of the 17 T cell receptor beta chains below, sequenced in a study of CD8 T cells in ankylosing spondylitis. In TCRdb, the 5' RACE reads were re-called with MiXCR into one record per CDR3 protein. The table records 250,000 or so distinct CDR3 sequences, 20% to 30% of them present only once. Material: blood, either unsorted or a sorted T cell fraction (not recorded which). These receptors all stem from a male donor with ankylosing spondylitis or in good health (not recorded which).

This chain joins TRBV12-3 or TRBV12-4 and TRBJ2-5; 10 bases agree with TRBD1. There are 15 residues in the CDR3. V shed 6 bases and J 5 bases; nucleotides not matched to a gene: 9. In DNA form, the CDR3 reads TGTGCCAGCAGCCGACAGGGGGCGATGGGGGAGACCCAGTACTTC. The encoded protein is CASSRQGAMGETQYF.

The chain carries TRBV20-1 and TRBJ1-6, with no clear D. The CDR3 length is 16 residues. Looked up from germline, CDR1 is DFQATT and CDR2 is SNEGSKA (reference sequence). The germline V and J ends were trimmed by 6 bases and 7 bases, with 22 bases remaining between them. CDR3 nucleotides: TGCAGTGCCCTGCCCGGAGTAGCGGGCGAGAATTCACCCCTCCACTTT. The encoded protein is CSALPGVAGENSPLHF.

The gene calls are TRBV7-8 and TRBJ2-7; weak D call: TRBD1 (5 bases). The CDR3 sequence is 14 residues long. Germline assignment: CDR1 SGHVS and CDR2 FQNEAQ. The ends were cut back, 5 bases at V and 2 bases at J, with 13 bases in the middle. CDR3 region: CASSPGSRPYEQYF. The CDR3 DNA follows: TGTGCCAGCAGCCCAGGGTCTCGCCCCTACGAGCAGTACTTC.

This clonotype came up a few times. The chain joins TRBV6-1 to TRBJ1-6; D might be TRBD1 (6 bases). The V gene's germline CDR1 is MNHNS and CDR2 SASEGT. Between the trimmed V and J ends, which lost 7 bases and 6 bases, there was a span of 16 bases. The CDR3 length is 15 residues. In nucleotides, the CDR3 is TGTGCCAGCATCAAAGCAGGGGAATCTAATTCACCCCTCCACTTT. Its protein is CASIKAGESNSPLHF.

The rearrangement uses TRBV20-1 and TRBJ2-2, with 8 bases that match TRBD1. Germline V gene lookup returns CDR1 DFQATT and CDR2 SNEGSKA (reference sequence). CDR3 length equals 14 residues. The V segment lost 5 bases and the J segment 4 bases; nucleotides outside the gene matches: 6. CDR3 nucleotide sequence: TGCAGTGCTTTAAGGACAGGGCCCACCGGGGAGCTGTTTTTT. Translated, it gives CSALRTGPTGELFF.

This clonotype was seen many times. The J gene is TRBJ2-5, the V gene TRBV20-1; no clear D gene. V was trimmed by 3 bases and J by 7 bases, leaving 6 bases between them. CDR1 and CDR2 (germline): DFQATT, SNEGSKA (reference sequence). This CDR3 is built from 10 residues. For the CDR3, the DNA is TGCAGTGCTAGTCGCATGACCCAGTACTTC. Its protein product is CSASRMTQYF.

This clonotype was recorded a few times. The chain has TRBV12-3 or TRBV12-4 and TRBJ2-5; the match to TRBD1 covers 9 bases. Trimming took 6 bases from V and 5 from J; bases not matched to a gene: 10. The CDR3 totals 15 residues. The DNA for the CDR3 is TGTGCCAGCAGCCCGGGACAGGGTTATGAGGAGACCCAGTACTTC. It is translated as CASSPGQGYEETQYF.

This clonotype was observed a handful of times. The chain couples TRBV6-5 to TRBJ2-2; 11 nucleotides agree with TRBD2. V lost 0 bases, J lost 8 bases, and 8 bases stayed unmatched. Germline V CDR1 and CDR2: MNHEY, SVGAGI. This CDR3 has 17 residues. The CDR3 loop reads CASSYSSLAGGRGELFF. In DNA form, the CDR3 reads TGTGCCAGCAGTTACTCATCGCTAGCGGGGGGCCGGGGGGAGCTGTTTTTT.

CDR3 sequence reads: CSALPEERGARDTQYF. For the CDR3, the DNA is TGCAGTGCTCTACCCGAGGAGCGGGGGGCCCGAGATACGCAGTATTTT. V usage is TRBV20-1 and J usage is TRBJ2-3; 9 nucleotides line up with TRBD2. The CDR3 is made up of 16 amino acids. Germline values: CDR1 DFQATT, CDR2 SNEGSKA (reference sequence). The V and J ends lost 5 bases and 5 bases, in that order; junction bases with no gene match: 14.

This chain joins TRBV20-1 and TRBJ2-5; 12 nucleotides match TRBD2. Germline trimming cut 0 bases from V and 4 bases from J; bases unmatched to any gene: 6. Germline V gene sequence: CDR1 DFQATT, CDR2 SNEGSKA (reference sequence). The CDR3 totals 16 residues. CDR3 residues: CSARDTSGGRLETQYF. CDR3 nucleotides: TGCAGTGCTAGAGATACTAGCGGGGGGCGTTTAGAGACCCAGTACTTC.

This clonotype appeared many times. The CDR3 DNA is TGCAGCGTTGAAGGTCGACAGTACACTGAAGCTTTCTTT. Amino acid sequence: CSVEGRQYTEAFF. The chain combines TRBV29-1 with TRBJ1-1; perhaps TRBD1 as D (5 bases). The V gene's germline CDR1 is SQVTM and CDR2 ANQGSEA. There are 13 residues in the CDR3. V was cut by 1 base and J by 3 bases, with 9 bases left in between. The variable domain in full, with the rest retrieved from reference TRBV29-1 and TRBJ1-1, is SAVISQKPSRDICQRGTSLTIQCQVDSQVTMMFWYRQQPGQSLTLIATANQGSEATYESGFVIDKFPISRPNLTFSTLTVSNMSPEDSSIYLCSVEGRQYTEAFFGQGTRLTVV.

This chain connects TRBV29-1 to TRBJ2-3; 11 bases map to TRBD1. Germline CDR1 SQVTM, CDR2 ANQGSEA. J was trimmed by 3 bases and V by 7 bases; bases with no gene match: 6. This CDR3 contains 14 residues. The CDR3 sequence is CSAGQGAWTDTQYF. The CDR3 nucleotides are TGCAGCGCAGGACAGGGGGCATGGACAGATACGCAGTATTTT.

This clonotype was detected ten times or more. The J gene is TRBJ2-1, the V gene TRBV20-1; a weak D match, TRBD2 (5 bases). Germline V lookup: CDR1 DFQATT, CDR2 SNEGSKA (reference sequence). Trimming removed 7 bases from V and 5 bases from J, with 18 bases in between. This CDR3 spans 14 amino acids. The CDR3 bases are TGCAGTGTAGGCGGGCGAGGAGGTCACAATGAGCAGTTCTTC. Translated, it gives CSVGGRGGHNEQFF.

The chain recombines TRBV4-2 with TRBJ2-3; no firm D call. Germline CDR1 and CDR2: LGHNA and YNFKEQ. Between the trimmed V and J ends, which lost 3 bases and 4 bases, there was a span of 23 bases. The CDR3 is 18 amino acids. The CDR3 is CASSHRDPPGRMADTQYF. For the CDR3, the DNA is TGTGCCAGCAGCCACCGAGACCCCCCCGGAAGGATGGCAGATACGCAGTATTTT.

The rearrangement joins TRBV10-3 to TRBJ2-7; 8 nucleotides align to TRBD1. This CDR3 is built from 14 residues. The germline V gene has CDR1 ENHRY and CDR2 SYGVKD. V shed 5 bases, J shed 2 bases, and the junction held 5 bases outside the gene matches. CDR3 amino acids: CAISTGTGAYEQYF. The CDR3 DNA reads TGTGCCATCAGTACCGGGACAGGAGCCTACGAGCAGTACTTC.

The J gene is TRBJ2-3, the V gene TRBV5-1; D may correspond to TRBD1 or TRBD2 (5 bases each). The CDR3 length is 16 residues. Between the trimmed V and J ends, which lost 0 bases and 3 bases, there was a span of 14 bases. Germline V gene data show CDR1 as SGHRS and CDR2 as YFSETQ. The CDR3 reads CASSLADREGTDTQYF. In DNA, the CDR3 is TGCGCCAGCAGCTTGGCTGACAGAGAGGGGACAGATACGCAGTATTTT. Combining the CDR3 with reference TRBV5-1 and TRBJ2-3 gives the whole variable domain KAGVTQTPRYLIKTRGQQVTLSCSPISGHRSVSWYQQTPGQGLQFLFEYFSETQRNKGNFPGRFSGRQFSNSRSEMNVSTLELGDSALYLCASSLADREGTDTQYFGPGTRLTVL.

The rearrangement joins TRBV10-3 to TRBJ2-5, with TRBD2 matching over 10 bases. CDR1 is ENHRY, CDR2 SYGVKD, per germline. The CDR3 is made up of 17 amino acids. V was pared by 2 bases and J by 5 bases, with 11 bases of the junction left unmatched. Here the CDR3 reads CAISEGKAGGPVETQYF. The CDR3, as DNA: TGTGCCATCAGTGAGGGTAAAGCGGGGGGGCCAGTTGAGACCCAGTACTTC.